This T cell receptor beta chain was sequenced for a study of blood T cell repertoires in COVID-19. Study details: Italy, Spain and the United States were the sources of the convalescent and acute COVID-19 samples. Sources were T cells, B-cell-depleted T cells, or PBMCs; the material itself was cDNA or gDNA.

As handled by the study authors: Amplification from reference gene primers served as the basis for estimated nucleated cell counts. Clones were sequenced by immunoSEQ multiplex PCR, and TCRdb holds only the in-frame ones, with some missing. V and J calls and clone size come straight from that table; D and trimming were deduced from the DNA. The sample has more than 200,000 clones, less than 90% seen once. The germline V gene has CDR1 LNHDA and CDR2 SQIVND (reference sequence). This CDR3 contains 17 residues. J lost 3 bases, V lost 1 base, and 9 bases had no gene match. The rearrangement joins TRBV19 to TRBJ2-3; TRBD2 agrees at 8 bases. The sequence was collected from a man in his 70s with acute or convalescent COVID-19. Sequencing was performed on peripheral blood. In DNA form, the CDR3 reads TGTGCCAGTAGTATAGGTGGGGGGACTAGGCGGACAGATACGCAGTATTTT. Amino acids: CASSIGGGTRRTDTQYF.